The rows below give T cell receptor beta chains drawn from one sample of a study of shared clonotypes between healthy human individuals. Profiled with immunoSEQ multiplex PCR; TCRdb holds only in-frame clones, not every one. The sample lists 2 million to 2.5 million clones, approximately 94% occurring once. Sequencing was done on a sample of naive CD4+ T cells sorted from blood. The origin of the receptors is a young man in good health. The CDR3 runs from the conserved cysteine through the conserved F or W. Each record gives: V gene, J gene, D gene, clone size, CDR3 protein, CDR3 DNA. D genes are given only for firm matches. Some rows mark clone size as missing; the rest say once, few, many or name a class of expanded clone.

V: TRBV25-1; J: TRBJ2-3; D: TRBD2; size: -; CDR3: CASQTGTIGTDTQYF; DNA: TGTGCCAGCCAGACCGGGACTATAGGCACAGATACGCAGTATTTT
V: TRBV6-5; J: TRBJ2-5; D: -; size: -; CDR3: CATRRPGVGTQYF; DNA: TGTGCCACCAGAAGGCCCGGGGTAGGGACCCAGTACTTC
V: TRBV25-1; J: TRBJ1-3; D: -; size: -; CDR3: CASGSGNTIYF; DNA: TGTGCCAGCGGCTCTGGAAACACCATATATTTT
V: TRBV5-4; J: TRBJ2-6; D: -; size: -; CDR3: CASSLQNSGANVLTF; DNA: TGTGCCAGCAGCTTACAGAACTCTGGGGCCAACGTCCTGACTTTC
V: TRBV6-5; J: TRBJ1-6; D: -; size: -; CDR3: CASSTPSFGSPLHF; DNA: TGTGCCAGCAGTACCCCCTCTTTTGGTTCACCCCTCCACTTT
V: TRBV7-9; J: TRBJ2-7; D: TRBD1; size: -; CDR3: CASSLGQGAYEQYF; DNA: TGTGCCAGCAGCTTAGGACAGGGTGCCTACGAGCAGTACTTC
V: TRBV15; J: TRBJ2-4; D: -; size: -; CDR3: CATSKPGEAKNIQYF; DNA: TGTGCCACCAGCAAGCCAGGGGAGGCCAAAAACATTCAGTACTTC
V: TRBV25-1; J: TRBJ2-7; D: -; size: -; CDR3: CASSDRAPSYEQYF; DNA: TGTGCCAGCAGTGATCGGGCCCCCTCCTACGAGCAGTACTTC
V: TRBV6-6; J: TRBJ2-7; D: TRBD1; size: -; CDR3: CASIGAGGNEQYF; DNA: TGTGCCAGCATAGGCGCAGGGGGCAACGAGCAGTACTTC
V: TRBV5-1; J: TRBJ1-1; D: TRBD1; size: -; CDR3: CASSFLQGTNTEAFF; DNA: TGCGCCAGCAGCTTCCTACAGGGGACGAACACTGAAGCTTTCTTT
V: TRBV7-2; J: TRBJ2-7; D: TRBD2; size: -; CDR3: CASWGLASGRYEQYF; DNA: TGTGCCAGCTGGGGACTAGCCAGTGGGAGGTACGAGCAGTACTTC
V: TRBV2; J: TRBJ2-3; D: -; size: -; CDR3: CASSVELRDTQYF; DNA: TGTGCCAGCAGTGTCGAACTGAGGGATACGCAGTATTTT
V: TRBV9; J: TRBJ2-3; D: TRBD2; size: once; CDR3: CASSFRTSGGAPSPTDTQYF; DNA: TGTGCCAGCAGCTTCCGGACTAGCGGGGGGGCCCCCTCCCCGACAGATACGCAGTATTTT
V: TRBV6-5; J: TRBJ2-7; D: -; size: -; CDR3: CASSPGTAYEQYF; DNA: TGTGCCAGCAGTCCCGGGACTGCCTACGAGCAGTACTTC
V: TRBV29-1; J: TRBJ2-2; D: -; size: -; CDR3: CSAGRWQALTGELFF; DNA: TGCAGCGCCGGTCGGTGGCAGGCGCTCACCGGGGAGCTGTTTTTT
V: TRBV6-1; J: TRBJ1-5; D: TRBD1; size: -; CDR3: CASREGTGANQPQHF; DNA: TGTGCCAGCAGGGAAGGGACAGGGGCGAATCAGCCCCAGCATTTT
V: TRBV18; J: TRBJ2-5; D: -; size: -; CDR3: CASSPMETQYF; DNA: TGTGCCAGCTCACCGATGGAGACCCAGTACTTC
V: TRBV18; J: TRBJ2-7; D: -; size: -; CDR3: CASSPNSQHEQYF; DNA: TGTGCCAGCTCACCAAATAGCCAACACGAGCAGTACTTC
V: TRBV6-1; J: TRBJ2-7; D: -; size: -; CDR3: CASTRESYEQYF; DNA: TGTGCCAGCACGCGGGAATCCTACGAGCAGTACTTC
V: TRBV21-1; J: TRBJ2-7; D: -; size: -; CDR3: CASSLGLTESPYEQYF; DNA: TGTGCCAGTAGCTTGGGACTTACTGAGAGCCCCTACGAGCAGTACTTC
V: TRBV5-1; J: TRBJ1-2; D: -; size: -; CDR3: CASSLDSGGRSYGYTF; DNA: TGCGCCAGCAGCTTGGATAGCGGGGGGCGTTCTTATGGCTACACCTTC
V: TRBV5-4; J: TRBJ1-3; D: -; size: -; CDR3: CASSLAPGARGNTIYF; DNA: TGTGCCAGCAGCTTGGCTCCGGGGGCGCGAGGAAACACCATATATTTT
V: TRBV4-3; J: TRBJ1-2; D: TRBD1; size: -; CDR3: CASSQSGTGLDYGYTF; DNA: TGCGCCAGCAGCCAATCCGGGACAGGGTTGGACTATGGCTACACCTTC
V: TRBV21-1; J: TRBJ1-2; D: -; size: -; CDR3: CAPNGANYGYTF; DNA: TGTGCCCCTAACGGGGCTAACTATGGCTACACCTTC
V: TRBV5-1; J: TRBJ1-1; D: -; size: -; CDR3: CASSLDYRLNTEAFF; DNA: TGCGCCAGCAGCTTGGATTACAGATTGAACACTGAAGCTTTCTTT
V: TRBV5-1; J: TRBJ2-7; D: -; size: -; CDR3: CASSRGYDDEQYF; DNA: TGCGCCAGCAGCAGGGGCTACGACGACGAGCAGTACTTC
V: TRBV9; J: TRBJ1-1; D: -; size: -; CDR3: CASSPQERGYTEAFF; DNA: TGTGCCAGCAGCCCTCAGGAGAGGGGCTACACTGAAGCTTTCTTT
V: TRBV2; J: TRBJ2-5; D: -; size: -; CDR3: CASSEGGQAETQYF; DNA: TGTGCCAGCAGTGAAGGCGGGCAGGCAGAGACCCAGTACTTC
V: TRBV30; J: TRBJ1-5; D: -; size: once; CDR3: CAWSARHRALYSNQPQHF; DNA: TGTGCCTGGAGTGCCCGTCACAGGGCACTCTATAGCAATCAGCCCCAGCATTTT
V: TRBV7-9; J: TRBJ1-2; D: -; size: -; CDR3: CASSPQGWTAGYTF; DNA: TGTGCCAGCAGCCCCCAGGGTTGGACGGCTGGCTACACCTTC
V: TRBV9; J: TRBJ2-1; D: TRBD2; size: -; CDR3: CASSDWTSGSYEQFF; DNA: TGTGCCAGCAGCGATTGGACTAGCGGGAGTTATGAGCAGTTCTTC
V: TRBV5-1; J: TRBJ2-7; D: TRBD1; size: -; CDR3: CASRQGAYEQYF; DNA: TGCGCCAGTCGACAGGGGGCATACGAGCAGTACTTC
V: TRBV5-4; J: TRBJ1-1; D: TRBD1; size: -; CDR3: CASSEQGANRHEAFF; DNA: TGTGCCAGCAGCGAACAGGGGGCGAATCGTCATGAAGCTTTCTTT
V: TRBV2; J: TRBJ2-2; D: -; size: -; CDR3: CASNRIRFNTGELFF; DNA: TGTGCGAGCAACCGTATTAGGTTCAACACCGGGGAGCTGTTTTTT
V: TRBV7-2; J: TRBJ2-7; D: -; size: -; CDR3: CASSLRGTLEQYF; DNA: TGTGCCAGCAGCTTGAGGGGGACTCTCGAGCAGTACTTC
V: TRBV2; J: TRBJ1-6; D: -; size: -; CDR3: CATFPGAGTNSPLHF; DNA: TGTGCCACCTTTCCCGGCGCGGGGACAAATTCACCCCTCCACTTT
V: TRBV5-1; J: TRBJ2-5; D: -; size: -; CDR3: CASSQTAGQKETQYF; DNA: TGCGCCAGCAGCCAGACAGCGGGACAGAAAGAGACCCAGTACTTC
V: TRBV11-2; J: TRBJ2-7; D: TRBD1; size: -; CDR3: CASSPHYGDSYEQYF; DNA: TGTGCCAGCAGCCCACATTACGGGGACAGCTACGAGCAGTACTTC
V: TRBV9; J: TRBJ1-2; D: -; size: -; CDR3: CASSVVSGSTNYGYTF; DNA: TGTGCCAGCAGCGTAGTTTCTGGCAGCACTAACTATGGCTACACCTTC
V: TRBV30; J: TRBJ2-3; D: -; size: -; CDR3: CAWSTGTDTQYF; DNA: TGTGCCTGGAGTACGGGCACAGATACGCAGTATTTT
V: TRBV10-2; J: TRBJ1-6; D: -; size: -; CDR3: CASRRQRDSNSPLHF; DNA: TGCGCCAGCCGAAGACAAAGGGACTCTAATTCACCCCTCCACTTT
V: TRBV21-1; J: TRBJ1-5; D: -; size: -; CDR3: CASSKAGRASNQPQHF; DNA: TGTGCCAGCAGCAAAGCGGGCAGGGCTAGCAATCAGCCCCAGCATTTT
V: TRBV29-1; J: TRBJ2-3; D: TRBD1; size: -; CDR3: CSASGQYTDTQYF; DNA: TGCAGCGCGTCGGGACAGTACACAGATACGCAGTATTTT
V: TRBV6-6; J: TRBJ1-5; D: -; size: -; CDR3: CASSYGVFNQPQHF; DNA: TGTGCCAGCAGTTACGGGGTTTTCAACCAGCCCCAGCATTTT
V: TRBV7-2; J: TRBJ2-2; D: -; size: -; CDR3: CASSLSLGDFGELFF; DNA: TGTGCCAGCAGCTTATCATTAGGAGATTTCGGGGAGCTGTTTTTT
V: TRBV18; J: TRBJ1-5; D: -; size: -; CDR3: CASSPSGLDQPQHF; DNA: TGTGCCAGCTCACCATCGGGTCTAGATCAGCCCCAGCATTTT
V: TRBV2; J: TRBJ2-5; D: -; size: -; CDR3: CASSEDRGQETQYF; DNA: TGTGCCAGCAGTGAAGATCGGGGCCAAGAGACCCAGTACTTC